Each of the 24 T cell receptor beta chains below was sequenced from the same sample in a study of blood T cell repertoires in COVID-19. Profiling relied on immunoSEQ multiplex PCR, and the TCRdb table lists in-frame clones only, not all of them. The sample has some 270,000 clones, 70% to 90% seen once; the top ten hold roughly 11%. Sequenced input: peripheral blood. The receptors shown here come from a woman aged 70-85 years with acute or convalescent COVID-19.

This sequence joins TRBV7-9 and TRBJ2-3, with 9 bases that match TRBD2. In germline, CDR1 is SEHNR, CDR2 FQNEAQ (reference sequence). The CDR3 contains 14 residues. Trimming cost V 3 bases and J 7 bases; bases outside gene matches: 5. This CDR3 reads CASSFTSGGYTQYF. CDR3 nucleotides: TGTGCCAGCAGCTTTACGAGCGGGGGGTATACGCAGTATTTT. The variable domain in full, with the rest retrieved from reference TRBV7-9 and TRBJ2-3, is DTGVSQNPRHKITKRGQNVTFRCDPISEHNRLYWYRQTLGQGPEFLTYFQNEAQLEKSRLLSDRFSAERPKGSFSTLEIQRTEQGDSAMYLCASSFTSGGYTQYFGPGTRLTVL.

V gene TRBV29-1 combines with J gene TRBJ1-1; D not resolved. There are 13 residues in the CDR3. Germline V gene sequence: CDR1 SQVTM, CDR2 ANQGSEA. V was clipped by 0 bases and J by 1 base, with 6 bases between them. The CDR3 DNA reads TGCAGCGTTGAAGAACAGACGAACACTGAAGCTTTCTTT. Protein sequence: CSVEEQTNTEAFF.

V and J are TRBV6-2 or TRBV6-3 and TRBJ2-5; 10 positions agree with TRBD2. J was trimmed by 4 bases and V by 4 bases; bases with no gene match: 15. The CDR3 is 18 residues long. CDR1 and CDR2 (germline): MNHEY, SVGEGT. The CDR3 nucleotides are TGTGCCAGCAGTTTCCCCCTCCGGGAGCGGGGGGGCGCAGAGACCCAGTACTTC. This gives the protein CASSFPLRERGGAETQYF.

V is TRBV5-6 and J is TRBJ2-2, with TRBD1 matching 9 bases. Germline V gene data show CDR1 as SGHDT and CDR2 as YYEEEE. Germline trimming cut 0 bases from V and 8 bases from J; bases unmatched to any gene: 2. This CDR3 has 14 residues. The CDR3 loop is CASSLDRGLGELFF. The CDR3 DNA reads TGTGCCAGCAGCTTGGACAGGGGGCTTGGGGAGCTGTTTTTT. The full variable domain, in which reference TRBV5-6 and TRBJ2-2 provide the parts outside the CDR3, is DAGVTQSPTHLIKTRGQQVTLRCSPKSGHDTVSWYQQALGQGPQFIFQYYEEEERQRGNFPDRFSGHQFPNYSSELNVNALLLGDSALYLCASSLDRGLGELFFGEGSRLTVL.

This clone was recorded only once. The chain links TRBV9 to TRBJ2-3, with 12 nucleotides matching TRBD2. CDR1 SGDLS and CDR2 YYNGEE come from the germline V gene. The V and J ends lost 4 bases and 1 base, in that order; junction bases with no gene match: 4. The CDR3 extends over 16 amino acids. The CDR3 protein is CASSPRLAGGTDTQYF. CDR3 in DNA: TGTGCCAGCAGCCCGCGACTAGCGGGGGGCACAGATACGCAGTATTTT.

The V gene is TRBV3-1 (or the pseudogene TRBV3-2), the J gene TRBJ2-5, with 7 bases identical to TRBD2. The V gene end was trimmed by 1 base and the J gene end by 0 bases; junction bases not matched to a gene: 5. The length of the CDR3 is 16 residues. Germline V gene data show CDR1 as LGHDT and CDR2 as YNNKEL (reference sequence). CDR3 protein: CASSQGGAGYQETQYF. CDR3 in DNA: TGTGCCAGCAGCCAAGGTGGAGCGGGATACCAAGAGACCCAGTACTTC.

CDR3 protein: CASRVQGAAEAFF. CDR3 sequence (DNA): TGTGCCAGCAGGGTACAGGGGGCCGCTGAAGCTTTCTTT. The rearrangement joins TRBV7-9 to TRBJ1-1; 9 nucleotides line up with TRBD1. CDR1 is SEHNR, CDR2 FQNEAQ, per germline (reference sequence). The length of the CDR3 is 13 residues. V trimming: 6 bases; J trimming: 6 bases; junction bases outside the gene matches: 5.

This chain links TRBV19 with TRBJ1-2, with 9 bases matching TRBD1. Germline CDR1 LNHDA, CDR2 SQIVND (reference sequence). Trimming at V came to 8 bases and at J to 2 bases, leaving 12 bases not matched to a gene. The CDR3 is 16 amino acids. For the CDR3, the DNA is TGTGCCAGTGGGAGGGACAGGGATCCCCGCAACTATGGCTACACCTTC. Translating gives CASGRDRDPRNYGYTF.

This sequence joins TRBV3-1 (or the pseudogene TRBV3-2) and TRBJ1-2; TRBD1 might be the D (5 bases). Between the trimmed V and J ends, which lost 6 bases and 4 bases, there was a span of 18 bases. Per germline, CDR1 LGHDT and CDR2 YNNKEL (reference sequence). The CDR3 spans 15 residues. The CDR3 loop reads CASSSTADYSYGYTF. CDR3 DNA: TGTGCCAGCAGTTCGACAGCCGATTATTCCTATGGCTACACCTTC.

The rearrangement links TRBV27 to TRBJ1-2; 7 bases map to TRBD1. This CDR3 region has 14 residues. Per germline, CDR1 MNHEY and CDR2 SMNVEV (reference sequence). The V and J ends lost 7 bases and 4 bases, in that order; junction bases with no gene match: 9. The CDR3 is CASKRRDSPYGYTF. In DNA, the CDR3 is TGTGCCAGCAAACGCCGGGACAGTCCCTATGGCTACACCTTC.

V gene TRBV4-1 combines with J gene TRBJ1-6, with a weak D call TRBD1 (5 bases). V was shortened by 6 bases and J by 0 bases, with 15 bases between the two germline ends. The CDR3 spans 17 residues. The germline gives CDR1 MGHRA, CDR2 YSYEKL. CDR3 loop: CASRNPGGSSYNSPLHF. The CDR3 DNA follows: TGCGCCAGCAGGAATCCGGGGGGAAGCTCCTATAATTCACCCCTCCACTTT.

This clone showed up just a few times. The chain carries TRBV10-1 and TRBJ2-1, with unresolved D. Trimming removed 2 bases from V and 5 bases from J, with 10 bases in between. Germline V lookup: CDR1 WNHNN, CDR2 SYGVQD (reference sequence). The CDR3 runs 14 residues. CDR3 protein: CASSEVAADNEQFF. The CDR3 DNA reads TGCGCCAGCAGTGAGGTCGCGGCAGACAATGAGCAGTTCTTC.

This sequence joins TRBV3-1 (or the pseudogene TRBV3-2) and TRBJ2-2, with D possibly being TRBD1 (6 bases). CDR1 is LGHDT and CDR2 is YNNKEL in the germline V gene (reference sequence). This CDR3 is built from 17 residues. Trimming removed 1 base at V and 0 bases at J, with 12 bases between. The CDR3: CASSQVTGATNTGELFF. DNA of the CDR3: TGTGCCAGCAGCCAAGTGACAGGTGCAACGAACACCGGGGAGCTGTTTTTT.

The chain has TRBV9 and TRBJ1-1; 7 bases line up with TRBD1. The CDR3 runs to 12 residues. V was clipped by 10 bases and J by 7 bases; unmatched bases: 10. CDR1 is SGDLS, CDR2 YYNGEE, per germline. CDR3 coding DNA: TGTGCCGGGTCGGACCAGGGGGATGAAGCTTTCTTT. This encodes CAGSDQGDEAFF.

This chain links TRBV18 with TRBJ2-5, with no clear D. Germline V gene sequence: CDR1 KGHSH, CDR2 LQKENI. The CDR3 runs to 14 residues. The germline V and J ends were trimmed by 4 bases and 4 bases, with 13 bases remaining between them. CDR3 DNA sequence: TGTGCCAGCTCACGGGCCCCCACTTTAGAGACCCAGTACTTC. It translates to CASSRAPTLETQYF.

The CDR3, as DNA: TGTGCCAGCAGGGAAGGACAGTTCCACCGGAGTGATTTAAGCGGCTACACCTTC. Its translation: CASREGQFHRSDLSGYTF. V usage is TRBV27 and J usage is TRBJ1-2, with a weak D call TRBD1 (6 bases). The germline V gene encodes CDR1 MNHEY and CDR2 SMNVEV (reference sequence). This CDR3 is built from 18 residues. Deletions cut 6 bases from V and 8 bases from J, with 31 bases between.

Of note for this clone: Additional DNA sequences in this sample encode the identical CDR3. This chain links TRBV5-1 with TRBJ2-1; a weak D match, TRBD2 (5 bases). This CDR3 region has 15 residues. V shed 1 base and J shed 1 base, with 9 bases lying between them. CDR1 SGHRS and CDR2 YFSETQ come from the germline V gene. This chain's CDR3 is CASSLQGGSYNEQFF. CDR3 DNA: TGCGCCAGCAGCTTGCAAGGAGGATCCTACAATGAGCAGTTCTTC.

The V and J genes are TRBV6-6 and TRBJ2-3, with 8 positions matching TRBD2. Trimming cost V 4 bases and J 2 bases; bases outside gene matches: 8. CDR1 and CDR2 from the germline V gene are MNHNY and SVGAGI (reference sequence). The CDR3 length is 16 residues. CDR3 region: CASSWRPAGDTDTQYF. The CDR3 DNA reads as TGTGCCAGCAGTTGGCGACCAGCGGGGGACACAGATACGCAGTATTTT.

Points on this clone: Other nucleotide sequences from this sample produce the same CDR3. The chain is built from TRBV3-1 (or the pseudogene TRBV3-2) and TRBJ2-3; a weak D match, TRBD2 (5 bases). Trimming removed 0 bases from V and 3 bases from J, with 13 bases in between. The germline V gene has CDR1 LGHDT and CDR2 YNNKEL (reference sequence). The CDR3 totals 16 residues. The CDR3 nucleotides read TGTGCCAGCAGCCAAGATTTGGCGGGCGGTACAGATACGCAGTATTTT. Its protein is CASSQDLAGGTDTQYF.

This sequence joins TRBV3-1 (or the pseudogene TRBV3-2) and TRBJ2-3, with no clear D. CDR3 size: 15 residues. CDR1 is LGHDT, CDR2 YNNKEL, per germline (reference sequence). Trimming shortened V by 4 bases and J by 0 bases, and 11 bases separated the two germline ends. In DNA, the CDR3 is TGTGCCAGCAGCCCCTCAAGCTTTAGCACAGATACGCAGTATTTT. This translates into CASSPSSFSTDTQYF.

V is TRBV5-4 and J is TRBJ1-2; 8 nucleotides agree with TRBD1. The V segment lost 4 bases and the J segment 6 bases; nucleotides outside the gene matches: 5. Germline lookup yields CDR1 SGHNT and CDR2 YYREEE (reference sequence). The CDR3 totals 13 residues. CDR3 region: CASSRGQEDGYTF. CDR3 DNA: TGTGCCAGCAGCCGGGGACAGGAGGATGGCTACACCTTC.

The chain has TRBV7-3 and TRBJ1-2; 9 bases match TRBD1. Germline CDR1 reads SGHTA; CDR2 reads FQGTGA. This CDR3 comprises 14 residues. J was trimmed by 6 bases and V by 5 bases; bases with no gene match: 7. The chain's CDR3 is CASSDTGTGNGYTF. The CDR3 region has the DNA TGTGCCAGCAGCGATACCGGGACAGGGAATGGCTACACCTTC.

J is TRBJ2-7 and V is TRBV6-2 or TRBV6-3; 7 nucleotides line up with TRBD1. V lost 5 bases and J lost 3; bases outside the gene matches: 10. Germline assignment: CDR1 MNHEY and CDR2 SVGEGT. The CDR3 runs 15 residues. CDR3 region: CASSLSVGQIYEQYF. In DNA form, the CDR3 reads TGTGCCAGCAGTCTTAGCGTGGGACAGATCTACGAGCAGTACTTC.

The rearrangement uses TRBV7-8 and TRBJ2-1; 9 bases are a match to TRBD2. The V gene's germline CDR1 is SGHVS and CDR2 FQNEAQ. With 5 bases clipped from V and 7 bases from J, the junction kept 9 bases outside the gene matches. The CDR3 runs 15 residues. CDR3 amino acids: CASSNGGGATNEQFF. Here the CDR3 DNA reads TGTGCCAGCAGCAACGGCGGGGGGGCCACAAATGAGCAGTTCTTC.